A selection of T cell receptor beta chains follows, all from one sample in a study of vaccination and CD4 T cells after COVID-19. The antigens these receptors bind are not known. MiXCR was run by TCRdb on the PCR reads, yielding one entry per CDR3 protein. The repertoire holds approximately 10,000 distinct CDR3 sequences, with 45% to 65% as singletons. The sample taken for sequencing was CD4+ T cells from blood, cultured in vitro. The receptors were gathered from a human donor who had recovered from COVID-19. The CDR3 runs from the conserved cysteine through the conserved F or W.

j_call | v_call | cdr3_aa
TRBJ1-2 | TRBV4-1 | CASSQESAGFYGYTF
TRBJ1-1 | TRBV5-1 | CASRGDGLKAFF
TRBJ1-1 | TRBV18 | CASSITGDTEAFF
TRBJ1-1 | TRBV10-3 | CAISASGQGFYTEAFF
TRBJ1-2 | TRBV6-5 | CASSYSTGTGYGYTF
TRBJ2-3 | TRBV20-1 | CSLGERVDTQYF
TRBJ1-2 | TRBV6-2/TRBV6-3 | CASSIQSNYGYTF
TRBJ2-3 | TRBV2 | CASSNGRSGGATDTQYF
TRBJ2-2 | TRBV19 | CASKSPGDTGELFF
TRBJ1-2 | TRBV11-2 | CASSLPSGSNGYTF
TRBJ2-7 | TRBV11-3 | CASSPRLAGGSEQYF
TRBJ2-4 | TRBV6-1 | CASNPTAVSDIQYF
TRBJ1-1 | TRBV29-1 | CSGARTSNTEAFF
TRBJ2-3 | TRBV7-2 | CASSLAEQQRTDTQYF
TRBJ2-3 | TRBV11-3 | CASSPAAGTDTQYF
TRBJ2-7 | TRBV11-2 | CASSPRLAGGSYEQYF
TRBJ2-7 | TRBV7-9 | CASSRGDREGGEQYF
TRBJ2-3 | TRBV7-2 | CASGMSLPDTQYF
TRBJ2-5 | TRBV6-2/TRBV6-3 | CASGDSSETQYF
TRBJ2-7 | TRBV20-1 | CSARQGYTYEQYF
TRBJ1-1 | TRBV15 | CATSRLREAEAFF
TRBJ2-3 | TRBV10-3 | CAISQSSGAGTDTQYF
TRBJ1-1 | TRBV7-2 | CASSPEGAGAFF
TRBJ2-7 | TRBV12-5 | CASGLYYEQYF
TRBJ1-5 | TRBV7-9 | CASRLGVGQPQHF
TRBJ2-5 | TRBV11-3 | CASSLEPYQETQYF
TRBJ2-3 | TRBV20-1 | CSARVTGAATQYF
TRBJ2-7 | TRBV6-1 | CASSPRGRNSYEQYF
TRBJ2-7 | TRBV6-1 | CASRTPGTNYEQYF
TRBJ1-2 | TRBV2 | CASSRDPYGYTF
TRBJ1-1 | TRBV11-3 | CASSSRNTEAFF
TRBJ2-3 | TRBV30 | CAWSSWAAHSTDTQYF
TRBJ2-7 | TRBV7-9 | CASSLGQHTEQYF
TRBJ1-1 | TRBV7-6 | CASSLATRGEAFF
TRBJ2-7 | TRBV28 | CASSLGRYEQYF
TRBJ1-1 | TRBV20-1 | CSARGRNTEAFF
TRBJ1-2 | TRBV27 | CASSLAGFYGYTF
TRBJ1-4 | TRBV19 | CATRMETNEKLFF
TRBJ1-2 | TRBV28 | CASSVGGQASGGYTF
TRBJ2-5 | TRBV19 | CASSMWLLEETQYF
TRBJ2-7 | TRBV6-2/TRBV6-3 | CASSSSTGTGNYEQYF
TRBJ2-4 | TRBV6-1 | CASSPGENIQYF
TRBJ1-2 | TRBV19 | CASTDSLRTGGHGYTF
TRBJ2-2 | TRBV2 | CASSESSNTGELFF
TRBJ1-2 | TRBV15 | CATSRDRAALYGYTF
TRBJ2-3 | TRBV11-3 | CASSRTSGRALHTQYF
TRBJ2-5 | TRBV6-1 | CASTRGRGGLIETQYF
TRBJ2-7 | TRBV6-1 | CASSPSRFEQYF
TRBJ1-1 | TRBV6-1 | CASRRWGVGTEAFF
TRBJ2-3 | TRBV12-3/TRBV12-4 | CASCRTGPPDTQYF
TRBJ1-2 | TRBV7-2 | CASSSQTGRGYGYTF
TRBJ2-1 | TRBV15 | CATSGIVRGSSYNEQFF
TRBJ2-7 | TRBV20-1 | CSGRIAGAREQYF